Listed here are 12 T cell receptor beta chains from one sample, sequenced in a study of technical replicates of blood from a few donors (TCRdb year 2017). Library preparation used the immunoSEQ multiplex PCR assay. In TCRdb, the immuneACCESS table is reduced to in-frame sequences with V and J assigned. These tables do not hold every clone; where another copy was compared, an unresolved V gene accounts for under half, and the others remain unexplained. The sample includes about 64,000 clones, with 70% to 90% observed a single time. The ten top clones hold about 4.8% of the sample. Sequenced sample: PBMCs. Receptors were obtained from a human donor in good health. Some clones in this sample may be carry-over from other donors' samples.

This chain uses TRBV7-9 with TRBJ2-1; 10 bases fit TRBD1. The junction had 6 bases not matched to a gene; V was cut back by 11 bases and J by 2 bases. The CDR3 has 14 amino acids. Germline V lookup: CDR1 SEHNR, CDR2 FQNEAQ (reference sequence). CDR3 bases: TGTGCCGGCACCGGGACAGGGGCCTACAATGAGCAGTTCTTC. Protein: CAGTGTGAYNEQFF.

V and J are TRBV18 and TRBJ1-5; the match to TRBD1 covers 7 bases. The length of the CDR3 is 15 residues. The V segment lost 3 bases and the J segment 3 bases; nucleotides outside the gene matches: 5. The V gene's germline CDR1 is KGHSH and CDR2 LQKENI. In nucleotides, the CDR3 is TGTGCCAGCTCACCTACAGGGGTAGTCAATCAGCCCCAGCATTTT. It yields the protein CASSPTGVVNQPQHF.

This chain connects TRBV7-2 to TRBJ2-7; TRBD2 aligns across 11 bases. V shed 6 bases and J 2 bases; nucleotides not matched to a gene: 6. The germline CDR1 and CDR2 sequences are SGHTA and FQGNSA. This CDR3 is built from 15 residues. CDR3 protein: CASSPRLAGTYEQYF. The CDR3 DNA reads TGTGCCAGCAGTCCTCGACTAGCGGGGACCTACGAGCAGTACTTC.

V and J are TRBV7-2 and TRBJ1-2, with 8 positions matching TRBD1. Germline lookup yields CDR1 SGHTA and CDR2 FQGNSA. J was trimmed by 8 bases and V by 2 bases; bases with no gene match: 10. CDR3 length: 15 residues. CDR3 bases: TGTGCCAGCAGCTTAAAGTCGGTGACAGGGGTCGGCTACACCTTC. As protein: CASSLKSVTGVGYTF. The full variable domain, with the rest looked up from reference TRBV7-2 and TRBJ1-2, is GAGVSQSPSNKVTEKGKDVELRCDPISGHTALYWYRQSLGQGLEFLIYFQGNSAPDKSGLPSDRFSAERTGGSVSTLTIQRTQQEDSAVYLCASSLKSVTGVGYTFGSGTRLTVV.

This chain links TRBV10-2 with TRBJ2-5; D not certain. The V and J ends lost 3 bases and 5 bases respectively, with 13 bases between them. The germline CDR1 and CDR2 sequences are WSHSY and SAAADI. The CDR3 spans 14 residues. CDR3 in DNA: TGCGCCAGCAGTGAAGCGACCCCCGCGGAGACCCAGTACTTC. Its protein product is CASSEATPAETQYF.

The rearrangement joins TRBV12-5 to TRBJ2-2; 10 nucleotides align to TRBD2. The trim removed 5 bases at V and 4 bases at J, leaving 4 bases unmatched. Germline-derived CDR1 and CDR2 are LGHNT and FRNRAP. CDR3 length equals 15 residues. The chain's CDR3 is CASGEAGGSTGELFF. For the CDR3, the DNA is TGTGCTAGTGGTGAAGCGGGAGGGAGCACCGGGGAGCTGTTTTTT.

V and J are TRBV28 and TRBJ1-2; a weak D match, TRBD1 (6 bases). The V gene lost 6 bases and the J gene lost 4 bases, with 12 bases spanning the gap. The CDR3 sequence is 13 residues long. The germline gives CDR1 MDHEN, CDR2 SYDVKM. The CDR3 protein is CASSPGVGYGYTF. CDR3 DNA: TGTGCCAGCAGCCCAGGGGTAGGCTATGGCTACACCTTC.

The chain uses TRBV19 and TRBJ1-1; 10 positions match TRBD1. The CDR3 has 15 amino acids. The germline V gene encodes CDR1 LNHDA and CDR2 SQIVND (reference sequence). V trimming: 4 bases; J trimming: 2 bases; junction bases outside the gene matches: 4. The CDR3 DNA sequence: TGTGCCAGTAGTAACAGGGACAGGGGAAACACTGAAGCTTTCTTT. Amino acids: CASSNRDRGNTEAFF. Filled out from reference TRBV19 and TRBJ1-1, the complete variable domain reads DGGITQSPKYLFRKEGQNVTLSCEQNLNHDAMYWYRQDPGQGLRLIYYSQIVNDFQKGDIAEGYSVSREKKESFPLTVTSAQKNPTAFYLCASSNRDRGNTEAFFGQGTRLTVV.

The chain links TRBV20-1 to TRBJ1-1, with D hard to call. Germline-derived CDR1 and CDR2 are DFQATT and SNEGSKA (reference sequence). The V gene lost 3 bases and the J gene lost 6 bases, with 8 bases spanning the gap. The CDR3 consists of 11 residues. The CDR3 spells CSASYNPEAFF. In nucleotides, the CDR3 is TGCAGTGCTAGTTACAACCCTGAAGCTTTCTTT.

The V gene is TRBV27, the J gene TRBJ1-2, with TRBD1 matching over 7 bases. Germline values: CDR1 MNHEY, CDR2 SMNVEV (reference sequence). V lost 7 bases, J lost 4 bases, and 9 bases stayed unmatched. This CDR3 is 14 amino acids long. The CDR3 DNA sequence: TGTGCCAGCACCATGACCCGGGACAGCTATGGCTACACCTTC. This encodes CASTMTRDSYGYTF.

This clone showed up just once. V is TRBV25-1 and J is TRBJ1-3, with D hard to call. The CDR3 is 15 amino acids. V was cut by 1 base and J by 0 bases, with 7 bases left in between. CDR1 and CDR2 from the germline V gene are MGHDK and SYGVNS. The DNA of the CDR3 is TGTGCCAGCAGTGAATTGGGCAGCTCTGGAAACACCATATATTTT. It codes for CASSELGSSGNTIYF.

This clone was detected only a few times. This chain joins TRBV5-1 and TRBJ1-1; D is perhaps TRBD1 (5 bases). V was pared by 4 bases and J by 7 bases, with 23 bases between. Germline CDR1 is SGHRS and CDR2 is YFSETQ. This CDR3 comprises 16 residues. Written as DNA, the CDR3 is TGCGCCAGCAGCCCGGGGGACCTACTGAGGACCGATGAAGCTTTCTTT. Its protein product is CASSPGDLLRTDEAFF.